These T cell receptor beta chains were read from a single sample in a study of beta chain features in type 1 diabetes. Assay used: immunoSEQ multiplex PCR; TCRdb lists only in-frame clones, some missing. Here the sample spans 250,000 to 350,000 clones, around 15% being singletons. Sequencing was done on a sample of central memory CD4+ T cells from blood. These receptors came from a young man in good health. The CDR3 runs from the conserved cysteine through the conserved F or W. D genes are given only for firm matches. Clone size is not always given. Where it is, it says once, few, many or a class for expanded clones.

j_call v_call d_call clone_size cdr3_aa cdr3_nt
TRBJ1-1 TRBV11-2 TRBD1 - CASSLLLGQVNTEAFF TGTGCCAGCAGCTTATTATTGGGACAGGTTAACACTGAAGCTTTCTTT
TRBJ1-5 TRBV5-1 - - CASSSGLSNQPQHF TGTGCCAGCAGCTCCGGGCTTAGCAATCAGCCCCAGCATTTT
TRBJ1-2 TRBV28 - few CASSDNRNYGYTF TGTGCCAGCAGCGACAACCGGAACTATGGCTACACCTTC
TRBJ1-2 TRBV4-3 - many CASSQDEGRVRTF TGCGCCAGCAGCCAAGATGAAGGACGTGTGAGAACCTTC
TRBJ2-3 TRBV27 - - CASSPRDFTDTQYF TGTGCCAGCAGTCCCCGGGATTTCACAGATACGCAGTATTTT
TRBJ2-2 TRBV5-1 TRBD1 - CASNSRQGSTGELFF TGCGCCAGCAACTCAAGACAGGGATCTACCGGGGAGCTGTTTTTT
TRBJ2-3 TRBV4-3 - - CASSQDLGSADTQYF TGCGCCAGCAGCCAAGATCTTGGGAGCGCAGATACGCAGTATTTT
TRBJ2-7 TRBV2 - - CASTDTGLEEQYF TGTGCCAGCACTGACACCGGCTTGGAGGAGCAGTACTTC
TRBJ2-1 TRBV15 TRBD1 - CATSRENELDRVIYNEQFF TGTGCCACCAGCAGAGAAAATGAACTGGACAGGGTGATCTACAATGAGCAGTTCTTC
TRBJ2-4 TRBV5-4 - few CASSSGTDLNIQYF TGTGCCAGCAGCAGCGGGACAGACCTAAACATTCAGTACTTC
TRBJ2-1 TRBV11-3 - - CASVRGRDNEQFF TGTGCCAGCGTTAGGGGCAGGGACAATGAGCAGTTCTTC
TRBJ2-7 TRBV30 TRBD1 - CASSTGAYEQYF TGTGCCAGTAGTACAGGGGCCTACGAGCAGTACTTC
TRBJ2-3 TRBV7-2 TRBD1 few CASSSSGQSTDTQYF TGTGCCAGCAGCTCGTCGGGACAGAGCACAGATACGCAGTATTTT
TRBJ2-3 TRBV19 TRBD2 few CASSFGSGRTDTQYF TGTGCCAGTAGTTTCGGAAGCGGGAGAACAGATACGCAGTATTTT
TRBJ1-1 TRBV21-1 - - CATRTEDRAAPEAFF TGTGCCACCCGAACCGAAGACAGGGCGGCTCCTGAAGCTTTCTTT
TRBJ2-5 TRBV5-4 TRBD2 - CASSTTSGGAVTQYF TGTGCCAGCAGCACCACTAGCGGGGGGGCTGTGACCCAGTACTTC
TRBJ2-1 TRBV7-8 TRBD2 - CASSLALAGARNEQFF TGTGCCAGCAGCTTAGCCCTAGCGGGAGCCCGGAATGAGCAGTTCTTC
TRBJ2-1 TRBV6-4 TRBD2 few CASSEVGGRAHNEQFF TGTGCCAGCAGTGAAGTTGGCGGGAGGGCCCACAATGAGCAGTTCTTC
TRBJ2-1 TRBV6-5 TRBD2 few CASQRELGGYNEQFF TGTGCCAGCCAGCGGGAGCTGGGGGGCTACAATGAGCAGTTCTTC
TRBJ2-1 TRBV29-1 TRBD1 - CSVPDTGARNEQFF TGCAGCGTTCCTGACACAGGGGCAAGGAATGAGCAGTTCTTC
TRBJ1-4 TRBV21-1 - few CASSTQTGQGNEKLFF TGTGCCAGCAGCACACAAACGGGACAGGGGAATGAAAAACTGTTTTTT
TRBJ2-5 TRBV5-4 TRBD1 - CASSPGGTGGNGETQYF TGTGCCAGCAGCCCGGGGGGGACAGGGGGCAATGGAGAGACCCAGTACTTC
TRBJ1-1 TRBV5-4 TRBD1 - CASSLGTGYNTEAFF TGTGCCAGCAGCTTGGGGACAGGATATAACACTGAAGCTTTCTTT
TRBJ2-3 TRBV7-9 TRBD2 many CASASGGAGDTQYF TGTGCCAGCGCCAGCGGGGGGGCGGGAGATACGCAGTATTTT
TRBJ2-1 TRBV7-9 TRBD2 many CASSPWTSGINEQFF TGTGCCAGCAGCCCTTGGACTAGCGGGATTAATGAGCAGTTCTTC
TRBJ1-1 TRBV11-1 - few CASSEGLISAGTEAFF TGTGCCAGCAGCGAAGGACTCATCAGTGCTGGAACTGAAGCTTTCTTT
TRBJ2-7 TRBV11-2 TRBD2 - CASSLDSGGSYEQYF TGTGCCAGCAGCTTAGATAGCGGGGGTAGCTACGAGCAGTACTTC